The rows below give T cell receptor beta chains drawn from one sample of a study of cytomegalovirus exposure and HLA in healthy donors. Method: immunoSEQ multiplex PCR; TCRdb's copy keeps in-frame clones and lacks some. Its table lists more than 200,000 clones. What was sequenced was PBMCs. Receptors were obtained from a woman under 40 in good health and CMV-seropositive. Both conserved end residues are part of each CDR3. D genes are given only for firm matches.

J,D,V,DNA,CDR3
TRBJ2-7,-,TRBV6-6,TGTGCCAGCAGTATGGGCGCCTACGAGCAGTACTTC,CASSMGAYEQYF
TRBJ2-6,-,TRBV9,TGTGCCAGCAGCGTAGGGCCGGCGGCTGGGGCCAACGTCCTGACTTTC,CASSVGPAAGANVLTF
TRBJ2-1,TRBD2,TRBV29-1,TGCAGCGTTGAAGTGACTAGCGGGGAGTTCTTC,CSVEVTSGEFF
TRBJ2-7,-,TRBV7-2,TGTGCCAGCAGCTTAGCGGGCCCCTCCTACGAGCAGTACTTC,CASSLAGPSYEQYF
TRBJ1-4,-,TRBV7-2,TGTGCCAGCAGCTTAGGACAGGTACAAGAAAAACTGTTTTTT,CASSLGQVQEKLFF
TRBJ2-7,TRBD1,TRBV4-2,TGTGCCAGCAGCCTCCAGGGGGCGCACGACGAGCAGTACTTC,CASSLQGAHDEQYF
TRBJ2-7,-,TRBV6-5,TGTGCCAGCAGTTACCTCCACGAGCAGTACTTC,CASSYLHEQYF
TRBJ1-2,TRBD1,TRBV6-5,TGTGCCAGCAGTTACTGGGACAGGGCTGGCTACACCTTC,CASSYWDRAGYTF
TRBJ1-6,TRBD1,TRBV7-8,TGTGCCAGCAGTCGGGACAGGGTTGGTTCACCCCTCCACTTT,CASSRDRVGSPLHF
TRBJ1-1,-,TRBV7-9,TGTGCCAGCAATCCTCCGAACACTGAAGCTTTCTTT,CASNPPNTEAFF
TRBJ1-2,-,TRBV4-1,TGCGCCAGCAGCCAAGAATCTGAGCTCTATGGCTACACCTTC,CASSQESELYGYTF
TRBJ1-5,-,TRBV28,TGTGCCAGCAGTTTTGAGGGTTGGGTAAGCAATCAGCCCCAGCATTTT,CASSFEGWVSNQPQHF
TRBJ1-4,-,TRBV5-6,TGTGCCAGCAGCTACTTGTCCAGGCCGAATGAAAAACTGTTTTTT,CASSYLSRPNEKLFF
TRBJ2-7,-,TRBV28,TGTGCCAGCAGTCTAGAGCGGCGTCCTTACGAGCAGTACTTC,CASSLERRPYEQYF
TRBJ1-1,-,TRBV5-4,TGTGCCAGCAGCCCTGACGCCGGCGGGAACACTGAAGCTTTCTTT,CASSPDAGGNTEAFF
TRBJ2-7,-,TRBV19,TGTGCCAGTAGTATAGGACCCCCCTCCGAGCGGTACTTC,CASSIGPPSERYF
TRBJ1-2,-,TRBV7-8,TGTGCCAGCAGCCCCCTTGAGGACTATGGCTACACCTTC,CASSPLEDYGYTF
TRBJ1-6,-,TRBV5-4,TGTGCCAGCAGCGCCACAGGGCCGGGGTCACCCCTCCACTTT,CASSATGPGSPLHF
TRBJ2-5,-,TRBV19,TGTGCCAGTAGTCATAACTACGGAGGGAAAGAGACCCAGTACTTC,CASSHNYGGKETQYF
TRBJ2-7,TRBD1,TRBV9,TGTGCCAGCAGCGTAGGCACCGGGACAGCGAGCTCCTACGAGCAGTACTTC,CASSVGTGTASSYEQYF
TRBJ2-1,TRBD1,TRBV7-2,TGTGCCAGCAGCTCGGACAGGGACCACAATGAGCAGTTCTTC,CASSSDRDHNEQFF
TRBJ2-6,-,TRBV5-1,TGCGCCAGCAGCTTGGGGGGCGCGTCTGGGGCCAACGTCCTGACTTTC,CASSLGGASGANVLTF
TRBJ1-2,TRBD1,TRBV19,TGTGCCAGTACCGGGACAGGGTGGCGCTACACCTTC,CASTGTGWRYTF
TRBJ2-7,TRBD1,TRBV6-5,TGTGCCAGCAGTTGGGACAGGAGATCCTACGAGCAGTACTTC,CASSWDRRSYEQYF
TRBJ2-7,-,TRBV6-5,TGTGCCAGCAGCCCCCGACAGACGTCCTACGAGCAGTACTTC,CASSPRQTSYEQYF
TRBJ2-5,-,TRBV5-1,TGCGCCAGCAGCTTGGGGGCGCGAAATACAGGGGAGACCCAGTACTTC,CASSLGARNTGETQYF
TRBJ2-3,TRBD2,TRBV27,TGTGCCAGCAGTTCTTGGACTAGCGGCACAGATACGCAGTATTTT,CASSSWTSGTDTQYF
TRBJ1-2,TRBD1,TRBV6-5,TGTGCCAGCAGTTATCTCAGGGGGAAAAATAACTATGGCTACACCTTC,CASSYLRGKNNYGYTF